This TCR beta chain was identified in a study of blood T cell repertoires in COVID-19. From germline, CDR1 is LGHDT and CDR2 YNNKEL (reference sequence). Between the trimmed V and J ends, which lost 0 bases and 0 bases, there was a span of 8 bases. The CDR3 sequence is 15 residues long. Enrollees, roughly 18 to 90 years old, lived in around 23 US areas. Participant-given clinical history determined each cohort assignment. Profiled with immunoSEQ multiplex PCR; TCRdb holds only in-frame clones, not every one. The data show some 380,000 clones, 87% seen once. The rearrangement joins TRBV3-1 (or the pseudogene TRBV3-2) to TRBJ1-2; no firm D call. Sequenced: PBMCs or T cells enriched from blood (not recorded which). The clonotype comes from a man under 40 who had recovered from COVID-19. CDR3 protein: CASSQDFPTNYGYTF. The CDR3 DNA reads TGTGCCAGCAGCCAAGATTTTCCTACTAACTATGGCTACACCTTC.